A single sample gave rise to the 21 T cell receptor beta chains below, sequenced in a study of vaccination effects on CD4 cells after COVID-19. For these TCRs, the target antigens are not known. Sequencing followed a ViraFEST assay step that expanded antigen-specific CD4+ T cells with viral peptide pools. Following culture for ten to eleven days, CD4+ T cells were isolated. Participants each got two BNT162b2 or mRNA-1273 vaccine doses. TCRdb's copy holds only in-frame clones and misses some; the assay was immunoSEQ multiplex PCR. The data contain some 21,000 clones, about 72% of them singletons. Specimen: CD4+ T cells from PBMCs cultured with HCoV-229E spike peptides, collected after COVID-19 vaccination. Receptor source: a human donor who received a COVID-19 vaccine.

This rearrangement joins TRBV5-1 to TRBJ2-5; 10 nucleotides line up with TRBD1. This CDR3 has 14 residues. The germline gives CDR1 SGHRS, CDR2 YFSETQ. Trimming removed 5 bases from V and 5 bases from J; junction bases left unmatched: 6. CDR3 sequence (DNA): TGCGCCAGCAGACTGGGACAGGGGTGGGAGACCCAGTACTTC. It encodes CASRLGQGWETQYF.

The chain links TRBV21-1 to TRBJ2-3; the table names TRBD2, a call not compared with the DNA. TRBV21-1 represents a pseudogene. The CDR3 spans 21 residues. CDR3 sequence: CASTRREGQGFLAGDKDTQYF. The CDR3, as DNA: TGTGCCAGCACCCGCCGGGAGGGACAGGGATTTTTAGCGGGGGACAAAGATACGCAGTATTTT.

The chain couples TRBV6-5 to TRBJ2-1; 10 nucleotides line up with TRBD2. J lost 4 bases, V lost 0 bases, and 3 bases had no gene match. This CDR3 has 16 residues. CDR1 and CDR2 from the germline V gene are MNHEY and SVGAGI. The CDR3 nucleotides read TGTGCCAGCAGTTACTCTCCGGGACTAGCGTACAATGAGCAGTTCTTC. Its protein is CASSYSPGLAYNEQFF.

This chain uses TRBV6-5 with TRBJ2-5; 8 bases are shared with TRBD2. Trimming took 2 bases from V and 4 from J; bases not matched to a gene: 9. This CDR3 contains 16 residues. The germline CDR1 and CDR2 sequences are MNHEY and SVGAGI. CDR3 in DNA: TGTGCCAGCAGTTACGGGGGACTAGGGCTAATAGAGACCCAGTACTTC. This codes for CASSYGGLGLIETQYF.

The genes are TRBV14 and TRBJ2-7; D remains ambiguous. V was trimmed by 4 bases and J by 3 bases, leaving 10 bases between them. The CDR3 totals 13 residues. Per germline, CDR1 SGHDN and CDR2 FVKESK. CDR3 coding DNA: TGTGCCAGCAGCCCCCGGGCCTTCTACGAGCAGTACTTC. Translation: CASSPRAFYEQYF.

This chain connects TRBV2 to TRBJ1-1; D unresolved. Per germline, CDR1 SNHLY and CDR2 FYNNEI. V lost 3 bases to trimming and J lost 1 base, with 12 bases between them. CDR3 length: 15 amino acids. CDR3 in DNA: TGTGCCAGCAGTGATGTTGGGGATGGGAACACTGAAGCTTTCTTT. It specifies CASSDVGDGNTEAFF.

The gene calls are TRBV5-1 and TRBJ2-3, with TRBD2 identical over 8 bases. This CDR3 is built from 17 residues. The junction had 16 bases not matched to a gene; V was cut back by 6 bases and J by 4 bases. Looked up from germline, CDR1 is SGHRS and CDR2 is YFSETQ. The CDR3 loop reads CASKTKGLDHDADTQYF. The DNA of the CDR3 is TGCGCCAGCAAGACGAAGGGACTAGATCACGACGCAGATACGCAGTATTTT.

This clone has just a few counts. The rearrangement joins TRBV2 to TRBJ1-6; no reliable D call. The CDR3 extends over 17 amino acids. CDR1 and CDR2 from the germline V gene are SNHLY and FYNNEI. Trimming cost V 4 bases and J 1 base, with 14 bases left between them. DNA of the CDR3: TGTGCCAGCAGTGCCTCGTCGGCTAGTTCCTATAATTCACCCCTCCACTTT. Protein product: CASSASSASSYNSPLHF.

The V and J genes are TRBV18 and TRBJ1-2; D uncertain. Per germline, CDR1 KGHSH and CDR2 LQKENI. V lost 3 bases to trimming and J lost 4 bases, with 15 bases between them. The CDR3 has 15 residues. The CDR3 is CASSPDEKGLYGYTF. CDR3 nucleotides: TGTGCCAGCTCACCTGACGAGAAAGGGCTCTATGGCTACACCTTC.

The chain is built from TRBV15 and TRBJ2-4; TRBD2 aligns across 8 bases. The CDR3 has 17 amino acids. Germline CDR1 reads LNHNV; CDR2 reads YYDKDF (reference sequence). The V and J ends lost 4 bases and 1 base, in that order; junction bases with no gene match: 9. CDR3 residues: CATSTGEGGGAKNIQYF. The CDR3 nucleotides are TGTGCCACCAGCACGGGGGAGGGCGGGGGGGCCAAAAACATTCAGTACTTC.

The rearrangement uses TRBV2 and TRBJ2-3, with D possibly matching TRBD1 (5 bases). This CDR3 comprises 15 residues. The germline V gene has CDR1 SNHLY and CDR2 FYNNEI. The V end lost 8 bases, the J end lost 2 bases, and 17 bases lay between the germline ends. Here the CDR3 DNA reads TGTGCCAGCGCCGGGCAGGGTTCCTCCACAGATACGCAGTATTTT. Translated, it gives CASAGQGSSTDTQYF.

This clone was detected a few times. The V call is TRBV6-1, the J call TRBJ1-6, with D unclear. CDR1 and CDR2 from the germline V gene are MNHNS and SASEGT. This CDR3 has 13 amino acids. V was cut by 1 base and J by 16 bases, with 14 bases left in between. The CDR3 sequence: CASSEGTGPGLHF. The CDR3 DNA is TGTGCCAGCAGTGAAGGAACCGGGCCAGGACTCCACTTT.

The CDR3 DNA reads as TGCAGCGTAAGACAGGGAAATCAGCCCCAGCATTTT. This codes for CSVRQGNQPQHF. The chain recombines TRBV29-1 with TRBJ1-5, with 7 bases matching TRBD1. In germline, CDR1 is SQVTM, CDR2 ANQGSEA. V shed 6 bases and J 4 bases; nucleotides not matched to a gene: 3. CDR3 length: 12 amino acids.

J is TRBJ2-7 and V is TRBV27; 10 bases line up with TRBD1. The CDR3 totals 15 residues. With V trimmed by 4 bases and J by 7 bases, 10 bases remained unmatched. CDR1 is MNHEY, CDR2 SMNVEV, per germline (reference sequence). DNA of the CDR3: TGTGCCAGCAGTTCCTGGGGACAGGGGATAAGGGAGCAGTACTTC. Encoded protein: CASSSWGQGIREQYF.

The rearrangement joins TRBV10-1 to TRBJ1-1; D is perhaps TRBD1 (5 bases). The CDR3 spans 14 residues. The germline CDR1 and CDR2 sequences are WNHNN and SYGVQD (reference sequence). Trimming stripped 3 bases from V and 4 bases from J, with 12 bases between. Here the CDR3 reads CASSEGRGSTEAFF. The CDR3 nucleotides read TGCGCCAGCAGTGAAGGGAGGGGTAGCACTGAAGCTTTCTTT.

The chain couples TRBV11-2 to TRBJ2-1; D tentatively reads TRBD1 or TRBD2 (5 bases each). Trimming took off 0 bases at V and 2 bases at J, with 8 bases between the two ends. CDR3 size: 15 residues. Germline values: CDR1 SGHAT, CDR2 FQNNGV. The CDR3 region has the DNA TGTGCCAGCAGCTTAGATGGGGGACCCTACAATGAGCAGTTCTTC. Residues: CASSLDGGPYNEQFF.

This clone has a single count. The CDR3 loop reads CAISGGRAEGTEAFF. The CDR3 DNA reads TGTGCCATCAGTGGAGGGAGAGCAGAGGGCACTGAAGCTTTCTTT. The rearrangement links TRBV10-3 to TRBJ1-1; D unresolved. V shed 4 bases and J shed 4 bases, with 16 bases lying between them. This CDR3 spans 15 amino acids. Germline V CDR1 and CDR2: ENHRY, SYGVKD.

V and J are TRBV3-1 (or the pseudogene TRBV3-2) and TRBJ2-5; no firm D call. Germline V CDR1 and CDR2: LGHDT, YNNKEL (reference sequence). V lost 2 bases and J lost 1, with 11 bases in between. This CDR3 contains 15 residues. CDR3 DNA sequence: TGTGCCAGCAGCCAACCACCCTCCACCCAAGAGACCCAGTACTTC. Translated: CASSQPPSTQETQYF.

The chain has TRBV19 and TRBJ1-4; no clear D. This CDR3 is 14 amino acids long. The V gene's germline CDR1 is LNHDA and CDR2 SQIVND (reference sequence). Trimming took 7 bases from V and 8 from J, leaving 17 bases between them. The chain's CDR3 is CASTKSQRGEKLFF. The CDR3 DNA follows: TGTGCCAGTACCAAGAGCCAGCGAGGGGAAAAACTGTTTTTT.

This sequence joins TRBV11-2 and TRBJ2-7, with 9 bases matching TRBD1. This CDR3 is built from 16 residues. Looked up from germline, CDR1 is SGHAT and CDR2 is FQNNGV. Trimming cost V 3 bases and J 4 bases; bases outside gene matches: 10. The CDR3 region has the DNA TGTGCCAGCAGCTTTACAGGGGGCTTGAGATCATACGAGCAGTACTTC. Residues: CASSFTGGLRSYEQYF.

The rearrangement joins TRBV5-4 to TRBJ2-2, with 10 bases matching TRBD1. The CDR3 runs to 15 residues. Germline values: CDR1 SGHNT, CDR2 YYREEE (reference sequence). V was pared by 5 bases and J by 5 bases, with 6 bases of the junction left unmatched. CDR3 residues: CASRAGTGVTGELFF. CDR3 in DNA: TGTGCCAGCAGGGCCGGGACAGGGGTTACCGGGGAGCTGTTTTTT.